This is a list of T cell receptor beta chains from one sample in a study of vaccination and CD4 T cells after COVID-19. From the PCR reads, TCRdb called clonotypes with MiXCR, one entry per CDR3 protein. The table has about 21,000 distinct CDR3 sequences, about 44% seen once. The antigens these receptors bind are not known. The source material was CD4+ T cells from blood, cultured in vitro, sampled after SARS-CoV-2 vaccination. All receptors come from a human donor who had recovered from COVID-19. Both conserved end residues are part of each CDR3. D genes are given only for firm matches. Where a row states a size, it is once, few, many or the class of an expanded clone; other rows omit it.

V: TRBV5-1; size: few; D: NA; J: TRBJ1-2; CDR3: CASSLEQGLDYGYTF; DNA: TGCGCCAGCAGCTTGGAGCAAGGACTAGACTATGGCTACACCTTC
V: TRBV7-4; size: few; D: NA; J: TRBJ1-6; CDR3: CASSLERSGLHNSPLHF; DNA: TGTGCCAGCAGCTTAGAACGGTCAGGCTTACATAATTCACCCCTCCACTTT
V: TRBV6-5; size: NA; D: TRBD1; J: TRBJ2-7; CDR3: CASSYLSATGGNEQYF; DNA: TGTGCCAGCAGTTACCTTTCTGCGACAGGGGGGAACGAGCAGTACTTC
V: TRBV5-1; size: NA; D: TRBD1; J: TRBJ1-2; CDR3: CASSLEGQGGGYTF; DNA: TGCGCCAGCAGCTTGGAAGGACAGGGCGGTGGCTACACCTTC
V: TRBV12-3/TRBV12-4; size: few; D: NA; J: TRBJ2-5; CDR3: CASSFGGQETQYF; DNA: TGTGCCAGCAGTTTTGGAGGCCAAGAGACCCAGTACTTC
V: TRBV6-1; size: NA; D: TRBD1; J: TRBJ1-2; CDR3: CASSRDRSYYGYTF; DNA: TGTGCCAGCAGCCGGGACAGGTCATACTATGGCTACACCTTC
V: TRBV11-3; size: NA; D: NA; J: TRBJ1-1; CDR3: CASSPSTRDAFF; DNA: TGTGCCAGCAGCCCTTCTACTCGTGACGCTTTCTTT
V: TRBV5-4; size: NA; D: TRBD2; J: TRBJ2-7; CDR3: CASSSDLLAGAYEQYF; DNA: TGTGCCAGCAGCTCCGATTTACTAGCGGGGGCCTACGAGCAGTACTTC
V: TRBV11-3; size: few; D: NA; J: TRBJ2-3; CDR3: CASSLGGGAGDTQYF; DNA: TGTGCCAGCAGCTTAGGGGGCGGGGCGGGAGATACGCAGTATTTT
V: TRBV2; size: NA; D: TRBD1; J: TRBJ1-1; CDR3: CASSTGTGVFGTEAFF; DNA: TGTGCCAGCAGTACTGGGACAGGGGTGTTTGGCACTGAAGCTTTCTTT
V: TRBV20-1; size: NA; D: TRBD2; J: TRBJ2-2; CDR3: CSARVAGGFSSHTGELFF; DNA: TGCAGTGCTAGGGTAGCGGGAGGGTTCTCCTCTCACACCGGGGAGCTGTTTTTT
V: TRBV29-1; size: once; D: NA; J: TRBJ1-4; CDR3: CSVYVANEKLFF; DNA: TGCAGCGTGTACGTCGCTAATGAAAAACTGTTTTTT
V: TRBV11-3; size: NA; D: NA; J: TRBJ2-5; CDR3: CASSLDLQETQYF; DNA: TGTGCCAGCAGCTTAGATCTCCAAGAGACCCAGTACTTC
V: TRBV20-1; size: NA; D: NA; J: TRBJ1-4; CDR3: CSAHRRATNEKLFF; DNA: TGCAGTGCGCACCGACGGGCAACTAATGAAAAACTGTTTTTT
V: TRBV7-2; size: few; D: TRBD2; J: TRBJ2-5; CDR3: CASSSLLSGVQETQYF; DNA: TGTGCCAGCAGCTCCCTCCTTAGCGGGGTCCAAGAGACCCAGTACTTC
V: TRBV7-6; size: few; D: NA; J: TRBJ1-5; CDR3: CASSLYPDQPQHF; DNA: TGTGCCAGCAGCTTGTATCCTGATCAGCCCCAGCATTTT
V: TRBV6-1; size: few; D: TRBD2; J: TRBJ2-3; CDR3: CASRQSGGQDTQYF; DNA: TGTGCCAGCAGGCAATCGGGGGGGCAGGATACGCAGTATTTT
V: TRBV11-3; size: NA; D: NA; J: TRBJ2-7; CDR3: CASSLGREYEQYF; DNA: TGTGCCAGCAGCTTAGGGCGGGAATACGAGCAGTACTTC
V: TRBV27; size: NA; D: NA; J: TRBJ2-1; CDR3: CASSLRGVIDNEQFF; DNA: TGTGCCAGCAGTTTAAGGGGGGTGATCGACAATGAGCAGTTCTTC
V: TRBV7-8; size: medium-sized; D: NA; J: TRBJ1-2; CDR3: CASRGRSRYGYTF; DNA: TGTGCCAGCAGGGGACGGTCGAGATATGGCTACACCTTC
V: TRBV20-1; size: few; D: TRBD1; J: TRBJ1-5; CDR3: CSARTGTGGLISNQPQHF; DNA: TGCAGTGCTCGCACCGGGACAGGGGGACTTATTAGCAATCAGCCCCAGCATTTT
V: TRBV5-1; size: NA; D: NA; J: TRBJ1-2; CDR3: CASSLGDGPYGYTF; DNA: TGCGCCAGCAGCCTCGGGGACGGCCCCTATGGCTACACCTTC
V: TRBV7-9; size: few; D: NA; J: TRBJ1-1; CDR3: CASSLALLLGGNTEAFF; DNA: TGTGCCAGCAGCTTAGCGCTCCTGTTGGGGGGGAACACTGAAGCTTTCTTT
V: TRBV28; size: once; D: TRBD1; J: TRBJ1-2; CDR3: CASSLTGIYGYTF; DNA: TGTGCCAGCAGTTTGACAGGGATCTATGGCTACACCTTC
V: TRBV19; size: few; D: NA; J: TRBJ1-1; CDR3: CASSLGVGTEAFF; DNA: TGTGCCAGTAGCCTGGGGGTTGGCACTGAAGCTTTCTTT
V: TRBV3-1; size: NA; D: NA; J: TRBJ2-7; CDR3: CASSQEFYEQYF; DNA: TGTGCCAGCAGCCAAGAATTCTACGAGCAGTACTTC